This passage covers 2 T cell receptor beta chains from one sample sequenced in a study of beta chain features in type 1 diabetes. Reverse transcribing all isolated RNA meant expressed TCRB transcripts were sequenced. Clones were sequenced by immunoSEQ multiplex PCR, and TCRdb holds only the in-frame ones, with some missing. The sample holds more than 350,000 clones; approximately 10% are singletons and the top ten take approximately 0.045%. Input material: naive CD4+ T cells from blood. The receptors shown here come from a young woman in good health.

This clone has just a few counts. The genes are TRBV6-5 and TRBJ2-1; D is ambiguous. CDR1 and CDR2 (germline): MNHEY, SVGAGI. The CDR3 length is 13 residues. V was trimmed by 3 bases and J by 5 bases, leaving 8 bases between them. CDR3 sequence (DNA): TGTGCCAGCAGTTATAGCAGTAACAATGAGCAGTTCTTC. Translated, it gives CASSYSSNNEQFF.

This clone was seen only a few times. The V and J genes are TRBV6-7 and TRBJ2-1, with D uncertain. TRBV6-7 is an open reading frame, and its role is uncertain. This CDR3 is built from 15 residues. V lost 0 bases to trimming and J lost 5 bases, with 11 bases between them. CDR3 in amino acids: CASSYSIFEDNEQFF. The CDR3 bases are TGTGCCAGCAGTTACTCGATTTTTGAGGACAATGAGCAGTTCTTC.